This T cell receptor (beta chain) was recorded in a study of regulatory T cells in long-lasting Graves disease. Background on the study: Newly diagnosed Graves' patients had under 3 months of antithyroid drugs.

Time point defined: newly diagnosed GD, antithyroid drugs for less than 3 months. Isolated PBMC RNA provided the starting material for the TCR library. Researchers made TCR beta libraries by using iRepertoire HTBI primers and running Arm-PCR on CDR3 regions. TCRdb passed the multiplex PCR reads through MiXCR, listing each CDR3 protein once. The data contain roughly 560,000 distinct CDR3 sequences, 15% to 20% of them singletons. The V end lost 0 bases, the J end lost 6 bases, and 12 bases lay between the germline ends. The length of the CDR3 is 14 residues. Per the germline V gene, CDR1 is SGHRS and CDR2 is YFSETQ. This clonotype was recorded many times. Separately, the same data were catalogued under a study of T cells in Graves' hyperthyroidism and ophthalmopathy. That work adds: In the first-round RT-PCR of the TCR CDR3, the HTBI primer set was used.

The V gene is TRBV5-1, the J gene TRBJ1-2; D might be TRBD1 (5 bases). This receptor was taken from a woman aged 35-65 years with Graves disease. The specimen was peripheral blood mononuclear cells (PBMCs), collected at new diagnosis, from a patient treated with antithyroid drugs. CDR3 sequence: CASSLARDGHGYTF. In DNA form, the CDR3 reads TGCGCCAGCAGCTTGGCTCGGGACGGCCATGGCTACACCTTC.